This T cell receptor (beta chain) was obtained from a study of T cells after yellow fever vaccination. This clonotype was detected a few times. TCRdb used MiXCR to reprocess the 5' RACE reads, holding one entry per CDR3 protein. The sample lists just under 600,000 distinct CDR3 sequences; around an eighth were seen once. This TCR derives from a man aged 25 to 45 who received the YFV17D yellow fever vaccine. The specimen comprised PBMCs, sampled on the day of the yellow fever booster vaccination.

CDR3 residues: CASSLVAGAGETQYF. In nucleotides, the CDR3 is TGTGCCAGCAGCTTAGTGGCAGGGGCGGGGGAGACCCAGTACTTC. The V call is TRBV7-7, the J call TRBJ2-5, with D perhaps TRBD1 or TRBD2 (6 bases each). The CDR3 covers 15 residues. Trimming removed 1 base at V and 5 bases at J, with 14 bases between. The germline V gene has CDR1 SSHAT and CDR2 FNYEAQ (reference sequence).